Presented here are 16 T cell receptor beta chains from one specimen sequenced in a study of T cell responses to AZD1222 COVID-19 vaccine. Method: immunoSEQ multiplex PCR; TCRdb's copy keeps in-frame clones and lacks some. Of approximately 180,000 clones in the sample, 75% to 90% were seen once. The material was peripheral blood, obtained on day 0 of AZD1222 vaccination. Receptors originate from an adult in good health.

This clone was detected once. The genes are TRBV7-3 and TRBJ2-3, with TRBD2 as a possible D gene (7 bases). The CDR3 extends over 15 amino acids. Germline V gene data show CDR1 as SGHTA and CDR2 as FQGTGA. The V end lost 1 base, the J end lost 3 bases, and 11 bases lay between the germline ends. The CDR3 nucleotides read TGTGCCAGCAGCTTAAGTGGGGGGGCTACAGATACGCAGTATTTT. It codes for CASSLSGGATDTQYF.

The J gene is TRBJ2-1, the V gene TRBV7-9, with D possibly matching TRBD2 (5 bases). V was pared by 4 bases and J by 8 bases, with 9 bases between. In germline, CDR1 is SEHNR, CDR2 FQNEAQ (reference sequence). The CDR3 covers 12 residues. CDR3 sequence: CASSWTRDEQFF. Written as DNA, the CDR3 is TGTGCCAGCAGCTGGACTCGGGATGAGCAGTTCTTC. Full variable domain (outside the CDR3, taken from reference TRBV7-9 and TRBJ2-1): DTGVSQNPRHKITKRGQNVTFRCDPISEHNRLYWYRQTLGQGPEFLTYFQNEAQLEKSRLLSDRFSAERPKGSFSTLEIQRTEQGDSAMYLCASSWTRDEQFFGPGTRLTVL.

The chain carries TRBV7-2 and TRBJ2-3; the match to TRBD2 covers 10 bases. With V trimmed by 3 bases and J by 6 bases, 15 bases remained unmatched. In germline, CDR1 is SGHTA, CDR2 FQGNSA. CDR3 length equals 18 residues. This CDR3 is CASSFRGPSGRARDTQYF. In DNA form, the CDR3 reads TGTGCCAGCAGCTTCAGGGGGCCCAGCGGGAGGGCCAGGGATACGCAGTATTTT.

The chain uses TRBV6-1 and TRBJ2-7; D is undetermined. Germline V gene lookup returns CDR1 MNHNS and CDR2 SASEGT. V was clipped by 0 bases and J by 6 bases, with 12 bases between them. The CDR3 spans 14 residues. CDR3 nucleotides: TGTGCCAGCAGTGAAGCCCCGGGTGTAGGCGAGCAGTACTTC. This translates into CASSEAPGVGEQYF.

The chain combines TRBV6-5 with TRBJ1-2, with TRBD1 identical over 9 bases. The CDR3 is made up of 12 amino acids. Germline V gene data show CDR1 as MNHEY and CDR2 as SVGAGI. With V trimmed by 8 bases and J by 8 bases, 6 bases remained unmatched. CDR3 protein: CASRTGEYGYTF. In nucleotides, the CDR3 is TGTGCCAGCCGGACAGGGGAATACGGCTACACCTTC.

J is TRBJ2-1 and V is TRBV7-2, with TRBD2 matching over 8 bases. Germline V gene sequence: CDR1 SGHTA, CDR2 FQGNSA. The J segment lost 2 bases and the V segment lost 1 base, leaving 7 bases of the junction unmatched. This CDR3 is 17 amino acids long. CDR3 sequence: CASSLGASGFPYNEQFF. In nucleotides, the CDR3 is TGTGCCAGCAGCTTAGGGGCTAGCGGGTTTCCCTACAATGAGCAGTTCTTC.

This chain connects TRBV9 to TRBJ2-4, with 12 bases lining up with TRBD2. V lost 0 bases to trimming and J lost 0 bases; unmatched junction nucleotides: 4. In germline, CDR1 is SGDLS, CDR2 YYNGEE. The CDR3 has 18 amino acids. The CDR3 sequence: CASSVETSGRLAKNIQYF. Written as DNA, the CDR3 is TGTGCCAGCAGCGTAGAAACTAGCGGGAGGCTAGCCAAAAACATTCAGTACTTC.

This sequence joins TRBV14 and TRBJ1-2; D not certain. The germline CDR1 and CDR2 sequences are SGHDN and FVKESK. Deletions cut 0 bases from V and 3 bases from J, with 20 bases between. The CDR3 extends over 18 amino acids. Here the CDR3 reads CASSQEGFSGRRDYGYTF. The CDR3 DNA sequence: TGTGCCAGCAGCCAAGAGGGTTTTAGTGGCCGGCGGGACTATGGCTACACCTTC. Complete variable domain (other parts from reference TRBV14 and TRBJ1-2): EAGVTQFPSHSVIEKGQTVTLRCDPISGHDNLYWYRRVMGKEIKFLLHFVKESKQDESGMPNNRFLAERTGGTYSTLKVQPAELEDSGVYFCASSQEGFSGRRDYGYTFGSGTRLTVV.

The J gene is TRBJ2-3, the V gene TRBV20-1; TRBD2 matches at 8 bases. The germline V gene has CDR1 DFQATT and CDR2 SNEGSKA (reference sequence). CDR3 size: 15 residues. J gave up 4 bases and V 3 bases, and 9 bases lay outside the gene matches. The CDR3 DNA sequence: TGCAGTGCTAGTCGGGAGGGCAAGGGGGCAGATACGCAGTATTTT. This gives the protein CSASREGKGADTQYF.

The gene calls are TRBV3-1 (or the pseudogene TRBV3-2) and TRBJ1-5; D is possibly TRBD1 (5 bases). Germline V CDR1 and CDR2: LGHDT, YNNKEL (reference sequence). V was pared by 1 base and J by 4 bases, with 14 bases between. The CDR3 runs to 16 residues. The CDR3 bases are TGTGCCAGCAGCCAAGGGGGGGGAAGGCATAATCAGCCCCAGCATTTT. Residues: CASSQGGGRHNQPQHF.

This chain connects TRBV27 to TRBJ2-7; TRBD1 is a possible D gene (6 bases). This CDR3 has 14 amino acids. In germline, CDR1 is MNHEY, CDR2 SMNVEV (reference sequence). The germline V and J ends were trimmed by 0 bases and 6 bases, with 12 bases remaining between them. CDR3 nucleotides: TGTGCCAGCAGTTTATCGGGGGCTAGCTCCGAGCAGTACTTC. This gives the protein CASSLSGASSEQYF.

The V call is TRBV7-8, the J call TRBJ2-1; 9 positions agree with TRBD1. Germline lookup yields CDR1 SGHVS and CDR2 FQNEAQ. V shed 3 bases and J 6 bases; nucleotides not matched to a gene: 3. The CDR3 totals 14 residues. The CDR3 reads CASSFRGQGNEQFF. DNA for the CDR3: TGTGCCAGCAGCTTCCGGGGACAGGGCAATGAGCAGTTCTTC.

V usage is TRBV24-1 and J usage is TRBJ2-2; TRBD1 might be the D (6 bases). The germline CDR1 and CDR2 sequences are KGHDR and SFDVKD. Deletions cut 5 bases from V and 4 bases from J, with 19 bases between. CDR3 size: 17 residues. The CDR3 region has the DNA TGTGCCACCAGTGGCGTCTCAAGAGGGGGATTCACCGGGGAGCTGTTTTTT. Translated: CATSGVSRGGFTGELFF.

This clone was picked up one time. The chain employs TRBV3-1 (or the pseudogene TRBV3-2) and TRBJ1-6; D is unclear. The CDR3 spans 14 residues. Trimming pared 6 bases from V and 5 bases from J, leaving 11 bases between. Germline assignment: CDR1 LGHDT and CDR2 YNNKEL (reference sequence). In nucleotides, the CDR3 is TGTGCCAGCAGTTGGACGGTCGATAATTCACCCCTCCACTTT. Translated, it gives CASSWTVDNSPLHF.

The V and J genes are TRBV30 and TRBJ1-5; D unresolved. CDR3 size: 13 residues. The germline V gene has CDR1 GTSNPN and CDR2 SVGIG (reference sequence). Trimming took off 5 bases at V and 4 bases at J, with 12 bases between the two ends. DNA of the CDR3: TGTGCCTGGTCCGGGCAACTTAATCAGCCCCAGCATTTT. Translation gives CAWSGQLNQPQHF.

The rearrangement joins TRBV7-9 to TRBJ1-2, with 7 nucleotides matching TRBD1. This CDR3 contains 16 residues. J was trimmed by 6 bases and V by 6 bases; bases with no gene match: 16. Germline V lookup: CDR1 SEHNR, CDR2 FQNEAQ (reference sequence). The CDR3 DNA reads TGTGCCAGCAGGCGACAGGGAAATTTCGCTGGGGATGGCTACACCTTC. Amino acids: CASRRQGNFAGDGYTF.